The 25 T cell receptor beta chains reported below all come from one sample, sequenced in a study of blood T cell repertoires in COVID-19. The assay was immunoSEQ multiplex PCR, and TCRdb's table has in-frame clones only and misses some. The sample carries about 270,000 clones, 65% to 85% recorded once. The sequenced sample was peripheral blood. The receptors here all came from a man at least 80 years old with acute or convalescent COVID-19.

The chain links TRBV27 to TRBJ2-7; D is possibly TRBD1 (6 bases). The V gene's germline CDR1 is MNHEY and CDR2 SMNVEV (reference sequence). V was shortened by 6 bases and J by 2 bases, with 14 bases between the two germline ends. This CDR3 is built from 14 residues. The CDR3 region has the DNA TGTGCCAGCAGGCAGCAGGGGTCAACCTACGAGCAGTACTTC. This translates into CASRQQGSTYEQYF.

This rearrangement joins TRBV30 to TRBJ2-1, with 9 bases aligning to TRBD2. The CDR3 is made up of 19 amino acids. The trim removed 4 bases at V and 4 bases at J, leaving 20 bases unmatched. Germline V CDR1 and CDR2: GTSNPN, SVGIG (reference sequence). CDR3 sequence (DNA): TGTGCCTGGAACCTGAAAACCTCCGGGACTAGCCTCATTTACAATGAGCAGTTCTTC. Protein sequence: CAWNLKTSGTSLIYNEQFF.

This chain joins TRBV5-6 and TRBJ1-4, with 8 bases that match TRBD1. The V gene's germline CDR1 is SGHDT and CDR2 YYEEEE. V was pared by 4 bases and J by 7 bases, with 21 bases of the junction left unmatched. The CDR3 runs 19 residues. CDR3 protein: CASSRNRTGKRLMGEKLFF. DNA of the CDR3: TGTGCCAGCAGCCGCAATAGGACAGGGAAGCGATTGATGGGTGAAAAACTGTTTTTT.

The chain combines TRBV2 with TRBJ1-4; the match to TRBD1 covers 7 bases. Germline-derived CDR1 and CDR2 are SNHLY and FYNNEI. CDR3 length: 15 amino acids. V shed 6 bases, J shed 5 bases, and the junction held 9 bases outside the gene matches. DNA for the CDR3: TGTGCCAGCAGGTCACCGGGACAGACAAATGAAAAACTGTTTTTT. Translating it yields CASRSPGQTNEKLFF.

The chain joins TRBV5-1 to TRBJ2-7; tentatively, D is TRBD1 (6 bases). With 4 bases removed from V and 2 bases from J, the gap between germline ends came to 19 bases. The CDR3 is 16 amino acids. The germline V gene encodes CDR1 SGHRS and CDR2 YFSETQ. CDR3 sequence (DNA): TGCGCCAGCAGCCCGACAGGCCCAACCATTACCTACGAGCAGTACTTC. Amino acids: CASSPTGPTITYEQYF.

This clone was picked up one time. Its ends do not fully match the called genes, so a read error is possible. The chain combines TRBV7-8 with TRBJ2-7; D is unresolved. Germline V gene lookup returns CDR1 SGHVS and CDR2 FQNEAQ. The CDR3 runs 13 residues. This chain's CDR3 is CASSLPPVVPPDF. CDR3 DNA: TGTGCCAGCAGCTTACCACCGGTTGTACCCCCCGACTTC.

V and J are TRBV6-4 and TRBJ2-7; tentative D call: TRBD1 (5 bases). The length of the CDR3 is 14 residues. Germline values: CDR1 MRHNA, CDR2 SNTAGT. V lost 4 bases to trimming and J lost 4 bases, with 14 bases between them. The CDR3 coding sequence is TGTGCCAGCAGTGTAACCGGACAATCTTACGAGCAGTACTTC. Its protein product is CASSVTGQSYEQYF.

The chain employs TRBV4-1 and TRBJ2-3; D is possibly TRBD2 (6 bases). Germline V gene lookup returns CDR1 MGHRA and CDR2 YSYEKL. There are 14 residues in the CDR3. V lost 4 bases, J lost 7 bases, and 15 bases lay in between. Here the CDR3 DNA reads TGCGCCAGCAGCCCAGGAGGGGTAGGGAATACGCAGTATTTT. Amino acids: CASSPGGVGNTQYF.

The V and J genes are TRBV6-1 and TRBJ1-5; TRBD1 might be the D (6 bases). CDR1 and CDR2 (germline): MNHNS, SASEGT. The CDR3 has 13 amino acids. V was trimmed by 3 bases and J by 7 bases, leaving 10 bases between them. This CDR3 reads CASSDNRVQPQHF. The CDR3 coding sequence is TGTGCCAGCAGTGATAACAGGGTACAGCCCCAGCATTTT.

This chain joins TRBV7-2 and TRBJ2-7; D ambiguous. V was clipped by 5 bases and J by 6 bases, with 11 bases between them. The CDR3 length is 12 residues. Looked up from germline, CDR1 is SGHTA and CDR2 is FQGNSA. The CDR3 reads CASSPGWAEQYF. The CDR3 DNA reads TGTGCCAGCAGCCCAGGCTGGGCCGAGCAGTACTTC.

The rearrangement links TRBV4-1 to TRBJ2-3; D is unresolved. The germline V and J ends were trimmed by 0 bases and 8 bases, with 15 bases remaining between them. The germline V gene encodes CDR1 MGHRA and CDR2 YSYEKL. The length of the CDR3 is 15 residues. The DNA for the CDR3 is TGCGCCAGCAGCCAAGATGGTGGAGTCCGAGCTACGCAGTATTTT. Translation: CASSQDGGVRATQYF.

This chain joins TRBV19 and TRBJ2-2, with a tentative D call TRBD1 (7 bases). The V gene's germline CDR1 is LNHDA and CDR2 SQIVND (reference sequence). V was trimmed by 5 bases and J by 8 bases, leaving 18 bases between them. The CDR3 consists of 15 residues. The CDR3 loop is CASSPGGGAAGELFF. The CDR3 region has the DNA TGTGCCAGTAGTCCAGGAGGGGGCGCCGCGGGGGAGCTGTTTTTT.

CDR3 DNA sequence: TGTGCCAGCAGTGAAAGTTCGGACAGGCCCTTGAACACCGGGGAGCTGTTTTTT. It codes for CASSESSDRPLNTGELFF. The chain couples TRBV2 to TRBJ2-2; TRBD1 matches 7 bases. The V and J ends lost 2 bases and 1 base, in that order; junction bases with no gene match: 10. The CDR3 has 18 residues. Germline CDR1 reads SNHLY; CDR2 reads FYNNEI.

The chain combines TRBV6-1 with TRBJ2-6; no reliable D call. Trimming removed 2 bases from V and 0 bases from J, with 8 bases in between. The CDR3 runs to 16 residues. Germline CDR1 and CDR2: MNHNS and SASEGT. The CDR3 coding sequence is TGTGCCAGCAGTGAACGCCAGATCTCTGGGGCCAACGTCCTGACTTTC. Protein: CASSERQISGANVLTF.

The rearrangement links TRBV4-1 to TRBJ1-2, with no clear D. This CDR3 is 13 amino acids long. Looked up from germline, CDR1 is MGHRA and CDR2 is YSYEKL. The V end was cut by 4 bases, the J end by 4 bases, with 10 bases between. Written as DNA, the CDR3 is TGCGCCAGCAGCCCGGGGATCCTCTATGGCTACACCTTC. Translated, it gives CASSPGILYGYTF.

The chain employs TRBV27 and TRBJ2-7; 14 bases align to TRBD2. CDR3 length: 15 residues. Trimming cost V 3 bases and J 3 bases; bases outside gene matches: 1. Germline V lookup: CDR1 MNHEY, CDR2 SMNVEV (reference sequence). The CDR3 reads CASSFGTSGSYEQYF. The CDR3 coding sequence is TGTGCCAGCAGTTTCGGGACTAGCGGGAGCTACGAGCAGTACTTC.

The DNA of the CDR3 is TGCGCCAGCAGCTTGTGGGAGGACAATGAGCAGTTCTTC. It specifies CASSLWEDNEQFF. The V and J genes are TRBV5-1 and TRBJ2-1; a possible D gene is TRBD2 (6 bases). V lost 1 base and J 5 bases, leaving 7 bases between the germline ends. Germline loops: CDR1 SGHRS, CDR2 YFSETQ. The CDR3 covers 13 residues.

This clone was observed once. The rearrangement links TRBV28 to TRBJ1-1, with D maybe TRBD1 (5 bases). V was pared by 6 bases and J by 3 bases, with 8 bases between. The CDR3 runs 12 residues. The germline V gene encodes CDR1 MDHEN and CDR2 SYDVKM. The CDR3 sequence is CASRRGHTEAFF. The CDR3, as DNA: TGTGCCAGCAGAAGGGGCCACACTGAAGCTTTCTTT.

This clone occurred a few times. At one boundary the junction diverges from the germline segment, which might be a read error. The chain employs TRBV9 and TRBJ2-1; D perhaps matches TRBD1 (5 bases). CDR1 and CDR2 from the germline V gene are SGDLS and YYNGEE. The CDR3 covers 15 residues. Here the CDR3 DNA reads TGTGCCAGCAGCGTAGGGGGCCGGTCCTCCAATGAGCAGTTCTTC. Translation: CASSVGGRSSNEQFF.

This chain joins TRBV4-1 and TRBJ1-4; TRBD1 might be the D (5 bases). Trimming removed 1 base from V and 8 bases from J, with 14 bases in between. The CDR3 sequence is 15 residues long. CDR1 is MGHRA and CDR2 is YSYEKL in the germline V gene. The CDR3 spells CASSQASQGGEKLFF. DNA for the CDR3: TGCGCCAGCAGCCAAGCTTCGCAGGGTGGGGAAAAACTGTTTTTT.

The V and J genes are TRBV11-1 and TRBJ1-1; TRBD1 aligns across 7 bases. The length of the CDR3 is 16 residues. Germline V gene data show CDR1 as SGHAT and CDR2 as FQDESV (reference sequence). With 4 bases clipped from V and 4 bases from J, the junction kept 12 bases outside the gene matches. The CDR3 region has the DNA TGTGCCAGCAGCTCCGACAGGGCCCTGTTGGGCACTGAAGCTTTCTTT. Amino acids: CASSSDRALLGTEAFF.

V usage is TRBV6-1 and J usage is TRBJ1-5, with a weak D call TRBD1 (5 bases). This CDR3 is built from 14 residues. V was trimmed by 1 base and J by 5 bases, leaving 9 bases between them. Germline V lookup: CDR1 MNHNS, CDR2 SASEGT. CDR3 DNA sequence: TGTGCCAGCAGTGAAGGACAGCGATATCAGCCCCAGCATTTT. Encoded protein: CASSEGQRYQPQHF.

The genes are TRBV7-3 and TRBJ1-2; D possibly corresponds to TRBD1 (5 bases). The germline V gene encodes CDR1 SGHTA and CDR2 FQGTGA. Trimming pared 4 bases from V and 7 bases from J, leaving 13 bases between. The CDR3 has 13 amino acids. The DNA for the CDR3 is TGTGCCAGCAGCTCAAAGGGGTGGGGTGGCTACACCTTC. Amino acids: CASSSKGWGGYTF.

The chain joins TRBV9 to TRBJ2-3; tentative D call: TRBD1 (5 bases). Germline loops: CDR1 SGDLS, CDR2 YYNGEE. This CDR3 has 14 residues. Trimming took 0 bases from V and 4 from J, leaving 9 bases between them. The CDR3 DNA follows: TGTGCCAGCAGCGTAGAAAAGGGGCCAGATACGCAGTATTTT. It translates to CASSVEKGPDTQYF.

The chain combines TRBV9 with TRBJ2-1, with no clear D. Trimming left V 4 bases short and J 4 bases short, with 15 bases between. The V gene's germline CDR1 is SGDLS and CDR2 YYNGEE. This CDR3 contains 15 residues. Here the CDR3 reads CASSPGATQYNEQFF. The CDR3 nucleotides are TGTGCCAGCAGCCCGGGTGCCACCCAATACAATGAGCAGTTCTTC.